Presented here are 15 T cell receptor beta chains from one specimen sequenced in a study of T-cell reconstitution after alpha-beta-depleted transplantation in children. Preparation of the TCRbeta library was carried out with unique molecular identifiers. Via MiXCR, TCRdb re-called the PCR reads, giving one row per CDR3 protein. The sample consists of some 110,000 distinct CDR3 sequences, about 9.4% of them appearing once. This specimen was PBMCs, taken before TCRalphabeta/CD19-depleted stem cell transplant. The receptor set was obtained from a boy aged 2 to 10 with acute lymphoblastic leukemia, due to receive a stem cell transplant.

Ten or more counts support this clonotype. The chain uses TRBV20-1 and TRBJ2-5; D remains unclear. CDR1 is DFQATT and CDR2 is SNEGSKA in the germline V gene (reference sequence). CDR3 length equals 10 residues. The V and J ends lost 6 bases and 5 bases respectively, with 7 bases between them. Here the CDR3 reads CSALWETQYF. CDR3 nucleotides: TGCAGTGCGCTGTGGGAGACCCAGTACTTC.

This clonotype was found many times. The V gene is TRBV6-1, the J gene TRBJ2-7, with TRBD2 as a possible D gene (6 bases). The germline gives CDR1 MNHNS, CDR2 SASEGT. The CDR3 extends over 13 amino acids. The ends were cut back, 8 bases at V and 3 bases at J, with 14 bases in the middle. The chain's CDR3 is CASGASDRYEQYF. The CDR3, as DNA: TGTGCCAGCGGTGCTAGCGATCGCTACGAGCAGTACTTC.

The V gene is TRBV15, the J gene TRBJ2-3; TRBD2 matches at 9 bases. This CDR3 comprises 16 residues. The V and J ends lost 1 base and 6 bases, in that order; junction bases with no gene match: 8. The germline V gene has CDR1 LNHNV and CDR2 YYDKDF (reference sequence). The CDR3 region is CATSRVSGRTWDTQYF. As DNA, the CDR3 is TGTGCCACCAGCAGAGTTAGCGGGAGAACATGGGATACGCAGTATTTT. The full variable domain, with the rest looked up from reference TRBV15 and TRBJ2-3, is DAMVIQNPRYQVTQFGKPVTLSCSQTLNHNVMYWYQQKSSQAPKLLFHYYDKDFNNEADTPDNFQSRRPNTSFCFLDIRSPGLGDTAMYLCATSRVSGRTWDTQYFGPGTRLTVL.

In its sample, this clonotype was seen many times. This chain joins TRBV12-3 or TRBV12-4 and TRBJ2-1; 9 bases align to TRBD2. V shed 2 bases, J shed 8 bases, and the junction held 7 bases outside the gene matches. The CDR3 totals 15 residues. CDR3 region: CASSLTAGGPHEQFF. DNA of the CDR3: TGTGCCAGCAGTTTAACGGCGGGAGGGCCTCATGAGCAGTTCTTC.

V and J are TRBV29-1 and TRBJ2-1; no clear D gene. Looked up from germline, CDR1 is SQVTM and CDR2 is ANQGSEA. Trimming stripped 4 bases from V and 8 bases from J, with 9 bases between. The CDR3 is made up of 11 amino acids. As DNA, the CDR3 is TGCAGCGTTGTTATGAGAGATGAGCAGTTCTTC. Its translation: CSVVMRDEQFF.

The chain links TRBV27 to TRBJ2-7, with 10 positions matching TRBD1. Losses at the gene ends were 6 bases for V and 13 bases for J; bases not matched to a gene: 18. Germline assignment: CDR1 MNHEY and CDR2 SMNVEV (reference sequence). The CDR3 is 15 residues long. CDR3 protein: CASSPNRGQGRRCYF. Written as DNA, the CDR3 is TGTGCCAGCAGCCCCAACCGGGGACAGGGGCGTCGTTGTTACTTC.

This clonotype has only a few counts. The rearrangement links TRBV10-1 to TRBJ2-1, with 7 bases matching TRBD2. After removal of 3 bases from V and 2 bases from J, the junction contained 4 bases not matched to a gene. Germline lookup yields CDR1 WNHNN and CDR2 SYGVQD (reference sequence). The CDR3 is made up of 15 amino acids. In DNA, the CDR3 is TGCGCCAGCAGTGAACTGGCGGGAGCCTACAATGAGCAGTTCTTC. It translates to CASSELAGAYNEQFF.

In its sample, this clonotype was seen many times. CDR3 protein: CASSLARGWAGNTIYF. The CDR3 region has the DNA TGTGCCAGCAGTTTAGCGCGAGGTTGGGCTGGAAACACCATATATTTT. This chain connects TRBV12-3 or TRBV12-4 to TRBJ1-3; D ambiguous. This CDR3 spans 16 amino acids. V was trimmed by 0 bases and J by 2 bases, leaving 11 bases between them.

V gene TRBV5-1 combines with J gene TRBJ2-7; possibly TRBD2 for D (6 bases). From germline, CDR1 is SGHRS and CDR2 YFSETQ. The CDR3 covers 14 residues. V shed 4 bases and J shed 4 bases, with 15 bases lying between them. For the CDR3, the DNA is TGCGCCAGCAGCCCCGACGGGAGAGGTTACGAGCAGTACTTC. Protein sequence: CASSPDGRGYEQYF.

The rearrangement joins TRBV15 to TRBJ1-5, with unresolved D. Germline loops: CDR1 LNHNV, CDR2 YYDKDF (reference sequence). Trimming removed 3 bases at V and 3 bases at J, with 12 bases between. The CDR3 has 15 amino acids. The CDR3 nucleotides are TGTGCCACCAGCAGTTCCCCCCTACCCAATCAGCCCCAGCATTTT. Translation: CATSSSPLPNQPQHF.

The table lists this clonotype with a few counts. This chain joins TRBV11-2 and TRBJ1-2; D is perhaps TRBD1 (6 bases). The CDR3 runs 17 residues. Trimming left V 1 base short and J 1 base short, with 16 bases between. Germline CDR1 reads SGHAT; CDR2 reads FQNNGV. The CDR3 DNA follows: TGTGCCAGCAGCTTAGTTCCGGGGGCCTCAATTAACTATGGCTACACCTTC. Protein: CASSLVPGASINYGYTF.

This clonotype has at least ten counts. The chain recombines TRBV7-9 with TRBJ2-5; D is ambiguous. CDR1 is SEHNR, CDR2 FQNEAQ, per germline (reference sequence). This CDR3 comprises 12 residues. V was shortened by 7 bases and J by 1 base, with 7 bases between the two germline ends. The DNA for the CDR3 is TGTGCCAGCACCCAACTCCAAGAGACCCAGTACTTC. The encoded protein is CASTQLQETQYF.

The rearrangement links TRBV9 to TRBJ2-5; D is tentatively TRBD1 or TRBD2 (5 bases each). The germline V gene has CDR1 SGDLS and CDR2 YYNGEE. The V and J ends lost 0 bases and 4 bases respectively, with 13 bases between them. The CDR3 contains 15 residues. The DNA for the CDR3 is TGTGCCAGCAGCGTAGAAGAGGGGTGGGGAGAGACCCAGTACTTC. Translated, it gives CASSVEEGWGETQYF.

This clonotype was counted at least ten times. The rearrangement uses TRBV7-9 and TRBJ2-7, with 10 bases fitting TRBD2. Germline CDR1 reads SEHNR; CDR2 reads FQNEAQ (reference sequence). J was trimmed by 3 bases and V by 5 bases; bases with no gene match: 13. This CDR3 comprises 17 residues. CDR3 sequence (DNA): TGTGCCAGCAGCCCTGGGCGGCTAGCGGGAGCGCGCTACGAGCAGTACTTC. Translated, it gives CASSPGRLAGARYEQYF. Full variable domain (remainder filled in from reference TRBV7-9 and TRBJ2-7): DTGVSQNPRHKITKRGQNVTFRCDPISEHNRLYWYRQTLGQGPEFLTYFQNEAQLEKSRLLSDRFSAERPKGSFSTLEIQRTEQGDSAMYLCASSPGRLAGARYEQYFGPGTRLTVT.

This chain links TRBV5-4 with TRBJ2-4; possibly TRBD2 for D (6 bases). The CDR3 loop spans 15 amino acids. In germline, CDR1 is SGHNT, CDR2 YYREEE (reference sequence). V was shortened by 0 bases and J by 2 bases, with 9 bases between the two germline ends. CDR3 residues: CASSLGGDPKNIQYF. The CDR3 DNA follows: TGTGCCAGCAGCTTGGGCGGGGACCCCAAAAACATTCAGTACTTC.